Presented here are 30 T cell receptor beta chains from one specimen sequenced in a study of T cell responses to AZD1222 COVID-19 vaccine. Assay used: immunoSEQ multiplex PCR; TCRdb lists only in-frame clones, some missing. The repertoire has around 100,000 clones, about 87% of them found once; the top ten carry just over 4%. Material: peripheral blood, obtained on day 0 of MenACWY control vaccination. The source is an adult in good health.

This clone was recorded once. The V gene is TRBV30, the J gene TRBJ1-1, with TRBD1 as a possible D gene (6 bases). The CDR3 extends over 11 amino acids. V gave up 6 bases and J gave up 5 bases, with 10 bases separating them. Germline assignment: CDR1 GTSNPN and CDR2 SVGIG (reference sequence). In DNA, the CDR3 is TGTGCCTGTCAGGGGCGTACTGAAGCTTTCTTT. This translates into CACQGRTEAFF.

V gene TRBV2 combines with J gene TRBJ2-4; TRBD1 aligns across 8 bases. Per germline, CDR1 SNHLY and CDR2 FYNNEI. The V and J ends lost 6 bases and 11 bases, in that order; junction bases with no gene match: 6. The CDR3 is made up of 12 amino acids. CDR3 residues: CASSVTGAVQYF. CDR3 in DNA: TGTGCCAGCAGCGTGACAGGGGCAGTTCAGTACTTC.

V is TRBV6-1 and J is TRBJ1-2, with D unresolved. Germline V CDR1 and CDR2: MNHNS, SASEGT. The CDR3 contains 15 residues. The V end was cut by 0 bases, the J end by 3 bases, with 11 bases between. The DNA for the CDR3 is TGTGCCAGCAGTGAAGCGAGCCCAAAGGACTATGGCTACACCTTC. This encodes CASSEASPKDYGYTF.

This chain joins TRBV18 and TRBJ1-1; D is unclear. The CDR3 consists of 18 residues. The V end was cut by 3 bases, the J end by 0 bases, with 20 bases between. Germline V gives CDR1 KGHSH, CDR2 LQKENI. The CDR3 spells CASSPRSGRQTLNTEAFF. The CDR3 DNA sequence: TGTGCCAGCTCACCTAGGTCGGGAAGGCAGACACTGAACACTGAAGCTTTCTTT.

The J gene is TRBJ1-5, the V gene TRBV7-2; D unclear. Germline CDR1 SGHTA, CDR2 FQGNSA. This CDR3 comprises 13 residues. The V gene lost 5 bases and the J gene lost 1 base, with 6 bases spanning the gap. As DNA, the CDR3 is TGTGCCAGCAGCACACAGAGCAATCAGCCCCAGCATTTT. This gives the protein CASSTQSNQPQHF.

Of note for this clone: This same CDR3 is encoded by further DNA sequences in the sample. CDR3 protein: CASSIGGQPQHF. CDR3 nucleotide sequence: TGTGCCAGTAGTATTGGGGGTCAGCCCCAGCATTTT. This rearrangement joins TRBV19 to TRBJ1-5; D may be TRBD1 (5 bases). Germline V lookup: CDR1 LNHDA, CDR2 SQIVND (reference sequence). V was shortened by 3 bases and J by 6 bases, with 6 bases between the two germline ends. The CDR3 spans 12 residues.

The chain couples TRBV25-1 to TRBJ2-7, with D possibly matching TRBD1 (6 bases). Germline assignment: CDR1 MGHDK and CDR2 SYGVNS. Trimming left V 2 bases short and J 8 bases short, with 25 bases between. The CDR3 has 17 amino acids. CDR3 in amino acids: CASSENLGGVKVRKQYF. In DNA form, the CDR3 reads TGTGCCAGCAGTGAAAATCTAGGGGGAGTGAAGGTTAGAAAGCAGTACTTC.

The chain has TRBV6-6 and TRBJ1-2, with TRBD1 identical over 7 bases. The trim removed 6 bases at V and 8 bases at J, leaving 9 bases unmatched. CDR1 is MNHNY and CDR2 is SVGAGI in the germline V gene (reference sequence). CDR3 length: 13 residues. The chain's CDR3 is CASRPGTVWGYTF. Written as DNA, the CDR3 is TGTGCCAGCAGACCCGGGACAGTTTGGGGCTACACCTTC.

The chain joins TRBV6-1 to TRBJ2-2, with 11 bases that match TRBD1. This CDR3 has 19 amino acids. Trimming cost V 4 bases and J 6 bases; bases outside gene matches: 16. Germline V gene lookup returns CDR1 MNHNS and CDR2 SASEGT. CDR3 nucleotides: TGTGCCAGCAGTGGCATAAGGGACAGGGGGTTAAGGACCTCCGGGGAGCTGTTTTTT. Protein: CASSGIRDRGLRTSGELFF.

Concerning this clone: Additional DNA sequences in this sample encode the identical CDR3. V usage is TRBV18 and J usage is TRBJ2-7; TRBD1 is a possible D gene (6 bases). Germline CDR1 is KGHSH and CDR2 is LQKENI. The CDR3 has 15 amino acids. Trimming took 0 bases from V and 2 from J, leaving 11 bases between them. The chain's CDR3 is CASSPPGQGTYEQYF. CDR3 bases: TGTGCCAGCTCACCACCGGGACAAGGGACCTACGAGCAGTACTTC.

The rearrangement joins TRBV5-1 to TRBJ2-2; 7 nucleotides align to TRBD1. Germline-derived CDR1 and CDR2 are SGHRS and YFSETQ. The CDR3 is 16 amino acids. The V gene end was trimmed by 4 bases and the J gene end by 4 bases; junction bases not matched to a gene: 10. The CDR3 DNA follows: TGCGCCAGCAGCCCGACGACAGGGAGACGCACCGGGGAGCTGTTTTTT. It is translated as CASSPTTGRRTGELFF.

In its sample, this clone was seen once. This sequence joins TRBV4-1 and TRBJ1-3, with D possibly matching TRBD1 (5 bases). The V gene's germline CDR1 is MGHRA and CDR2 YSYEKL. Trimming pared 3 bases from V and 2 bases from J, leaving 8 bases between. This CDR3 is built from 14 residues. The CDR3 reads CASSHAGTGNTIYF. DNA of the CDR3: TGCGCCAGCAGCCACGCAGGGACTGGAAACACCATATATTTT.

V is TRBV27 and J is TRBJ1-1; possibly TRBD1 for D (6 bases). Per the germline V gene, CDR1 is MNHEY and CDR2 is SMNVEV (reference sequence). The length of the CDR3 is 14 residues. V was trimmed by 6 bases and J by 7 bases, leaving 18 bases between them. The chain's CDR3 is CASRRAGTKNEAFF. The CDR3 nucleotides read TGTGCCAGCAGGCGAGCTGGGACAAAAAATGAAGCTTTCTTT.

The chain joins TRBV5-1 to TRBJ1-1; D gene unclear. CDR1 is SGHRS, CDR2 YFSETQ, per germline. V was trimmed by 0 bases and J by 0 bases, leaving 9 bases between them. The CDR3 runs 15 residues. CDR3 DNA: TGCGCCAGCAGCTTGGAAGGGAACATGAACACTGAAGCTTTCTTT. It specifies CASSLEGNMNTEAFF.

The chain couples TRBV6-2 or TRBV6-3 to TRBJ1-1, with D maybe TRBD1 (5 bases). There are 15 residues in the CDR3. V gave up 5 bases and J gave up 4 bases, with 17 bases separating them. Germline CDR1 reads MNHEY; CDR2 reads SVGEGT. The CDR3, as DNA: TGTGCCAGCAGTCCCCTTGATCAGGGAACCACTGAAGCTTTCTTT. It yields the protein CASSPLDQGTTEAFF.

The chain combines TRBV7-9 with TRBJ2-2; 11 nucleotides agree with TRBD1. V gave up 5 bases and J gave up 2 bases; unmatched junction bases: 4. This CDR3 spans 16 amino acids. Germline lookup yields CDR1 SEHNR and CDR2 FQNEAQ (reference sequence). CDR3 sequence (DNA): TGTGCCAGCAGCCGGGGACAGGGGGTCAACACCGGGGAGCTGTTTTTT. This encodes CASSRGQGVNTGELFF.

This chain joins TRBV5-6 and TRBJ1-6; D may be TRBD1 (5 bases). CDR3 size: 14 residues. Germline assignment: CDR1 SGHDT and CDR2 YYEEEE. Trimming removed 4 bases at V and 7 bases at J, with 12 bases between. For the CDR3, the DNA is TGTGCCAGCAGCCCTCTCGGACAAAATTCACCCCTCCACTTT. Protein sequence: CASSPLGQNSPLHF.

The chain is built from TRBV28 and TRBJ1-1, with TRBD1 matching over 7 bases. The CDR3 is made up of 15 amino acids. The germline V gene has CDR1 MDHEN and CDR2 SYDVKM. Trimming cost V 4 bases and J 7 bases; bases outside gene matches: 12. The CDR3 nucleotides are TGTGCCAGCAGTTCAACAGGGGTCCCTTCTTATGAAGCTTTCTTT. Translated, it gives CASSSTGVPSYEAFF.

J is TRBJ2-1 and V is TRBV19; unclear D gene. Trimming removed 5 bases at V and 5 bases at J, with 19 bases between. Germline V gene lookup returns CDR1 LNHDA and CDR2 SQIVND (reference sequence). The CDR3 totals 16 residues. CDR3 region: CASSLGLPRIDNEQFF. CDR3 DNA: TGTGCCAGTAGTCTCGGCCTGCCACGGATTGACAATGAGCAGTTCTTC.

J is TRBJ1-6 and V is TRBV30; D is uncertain. The germline V gene has CDR1 GTSNPN and CDR2 SVGIG (reference sequence). This CDR3 contains 12 residues. V lost 2 bases and J lost 8, with 7 bases in between. As DNA, the CDR3 is TGTGCCTGGAGTACGTTAGATTCACCCCTCCACTTT. It yields the protein CAWSTLDSPLHF.

The chain combines TRBV7-2 with TRBJ1-2; D not certain. Germline assignment: CDR1 SGHTA and CDR2 FQGNSA. This CDR3 spans 15 amino acids. Trimming pared 3 bases from V and 0 bases from J, leaving 11 bases between. This chain's CDR3 is CASSFGEGSNYGYTF. CDR3 DNA: TGTGCCAGCAGCTTTGGTGAGGGCTCTAACTATGGCTACACCTTC.

The CDR3 bases are TGTGCCAGCAGCCAAGATCCAGGCAGAAACTCCTACGAGCAGTACTTC. Residues: CASSQDPGRNSYEQYF. The rearrangement uses TRBV4-2 and TRBJ2-7; D gene uncertain. The V and J ends lost 0 bases and 0 bases respectively, with 12 bases between them. Looked up from germline, CDR1 is LGHNA and CDR2 is YNFKEQ. The CDR3 runs to 16 residues.

The V and J genes are TRBV3-1 (or the pseudogene TRBV3-2) and TRBJ1-1; a possible D gene is TRBD1 (5 bases). V gave up 0 bases and J gave up 4 bases, with 12 bases separating them. CDR3 length: 15 residues. Germline assignment: CDR1 LGHDT and CDR2 YNNKEL (reference sequence). The CDR3: CASSQEGRGGTEAFF. DNA for the CDR3: TGTGCCAGCAGCCAAGAGGGTAGGGGCGGCACTGAAGCTTTCTTT.

The chain has TRBV9 and TRBJ2-3; no clear D gene. The V and J ends lost 4 bases and 0 bases respectively, with 15 bases between them. CDR1 is SGDLS and CDR2 is YYNGEE in the germline V gene. The CDR3 sequence is 16 residues long. DNA of the CDR3: TGTGCCAGCAGCCCCCGGTCGCAGGTTAGCACAGATACGCAGTATTTT. Protein: CASSPRSQVSTDTQYF.

The V and J genes are TRBV3-1 (or the pseudogene TRBV3-2) and TRBJ1-2; no clear D gene. V gave up 2 bases and J gave up 10 bases, with 11 bases separating them. Germline loops: CDR1 LGHDT, CDR2 YNNKEL (reference sequence). The length of the CDR3 is 12 residues. The CDR3 region is CASSQRVGVYTF. CDR3 nucleotide sequence: TGTGCCAGCAGCCAACGAGTCGGGGTCTACACCTTC.

The chain combines TRBV18 with TRBJ2-2; 9 nucleotides agree with TRBD2. CDR3 length: 15 amino acids. From germline, CDR1 is KGHSH and CDR2 LQKENI. The J segment lost 6 bases and the V segment lost 4 bases, leaving 6 bases of the junction unmatched. The chain's CDR3 is CASSLSGRIPGELFF. The CDR3 DNA reads TGTGCCAGCTCACTTAGCGGGAGAATTCCCGGGGAGCTGTTTTTT.

Concerning this clone: One end of the junction fails to match germline, which may point to a read error. The chain couples TRBV5-1 to TRBJ2-7, with 9 bases identical to TRBD2. The CDR3 is 12 amino acids. CDR1 is SGHRS and CDR2 is YFSETQ in the germline V gene. The CDR3 nucleotides read TGCGCCAGCAGCTTGCCTAGCGGGGACCTGCACTTC. Encoded protein: CASSLPSGDLHF.

The chain links TRBV11-3 to TRBJ2-1, with TRBD2 identical over 9 bases. This CDR3 spans 15 amino acids. V was clipped by 1 base and J by 8 bases; unmatched bases: 6. Germline V CDR1 and CDR2: SGHNT, YENEEA. The CDR3 here is CASSLGAGGPDEQFF. CDR3 in DNA: TGTGCCAGCAGCTTAGGGGCGGGAGGGCCCGATGAGCAGTTCTTC.

This chain connects TRBV7-2 to TRBJ1-4; 11 bases line up with TRBD1. V lost 0 bases to trimming and J lost 0 bases; unmatched junction nucleotides: 9. Germline V gene sequence: CDR1 SGHTA, CDR2 FQGNSA. The CDR3 has 20 residues. CDR3 nucleotides: TGTGCCAGCAGCTTAGCCCTCGGGACAGGGGGGATAGCAACTAATGAAAAACTGTTTTTT. Protein sequence: CASSLALGTGGIATNEKLFF.

The chain employs TRBV7-2 and TRBJ2-7, with 10 nucleotides matching TRBD2. The ends lost 5 bases at V and 4 bases at J; junction bases unmatched: 8. Germline values: CDR1 SGHTA, CDR2 FQGNSA. The CDR3 runs to 15 residues. The CDR3 loop reads CASSTLAGAGYEQYF. CDR3 coding DNA: TGTGCCAGCAGCACCCTAGCGGGGGCGGGGTACGAGCAGTACTTC.